This TCR beta chain was sequenced in a study of T cell responses to AZD1222 COVID-19 vaccine. This CDR3 is 11 amino acids long. With 6 bases clipped from V and 10 bases from J, the junction kept 8 bases outside the gene matches. In germline, CDR1 is DFQATT, CDR2 SNEGSKA (reference sequence). Method: immunoSEQ multiplex PCR; TCRdb's copy keeps in-frame clones and lacks some. Among under 150,000 clones listed, about 90% were seen once. Study-level findings and limits: In a largely white British group with more females than males, clonal diversity was possibly underestimated. Reports indicate that nearly half of spike-specific TCRs are directed at unmutated variant regions. Regions 160-218 and 743-854 dominated among vaccine-associated CD4 TCRs spanning spike.

A remark on this clone: Antigen specificity is unknown.

This chain connects TRBV20-1 to TRBJ1-1, with TRBD1 matching 7 bases. This TCR was recovered from an adult in good health. Material: peripheral blood, obtained on day 0 of AZD1222 vaccination. The CDR3, as DNA: TGCAGTGCCCATTGGACAGGAGCAGCTTTCTTT. It translates to CSAHWTGAAFF.